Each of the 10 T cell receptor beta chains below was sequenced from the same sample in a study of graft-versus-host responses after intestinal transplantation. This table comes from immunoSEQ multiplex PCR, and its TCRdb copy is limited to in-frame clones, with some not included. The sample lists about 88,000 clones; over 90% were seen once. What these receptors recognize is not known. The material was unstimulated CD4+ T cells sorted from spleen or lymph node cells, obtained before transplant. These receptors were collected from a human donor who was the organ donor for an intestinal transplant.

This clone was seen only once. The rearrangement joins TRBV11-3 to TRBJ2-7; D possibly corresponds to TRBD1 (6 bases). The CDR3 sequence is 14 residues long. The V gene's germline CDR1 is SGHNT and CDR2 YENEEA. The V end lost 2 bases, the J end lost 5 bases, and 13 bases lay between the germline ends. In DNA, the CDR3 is TGTGCCAGCAGCTTATTGCGGACAGCTGACGAGCAGTACTTC. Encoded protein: CASSLLRTADEQYF.

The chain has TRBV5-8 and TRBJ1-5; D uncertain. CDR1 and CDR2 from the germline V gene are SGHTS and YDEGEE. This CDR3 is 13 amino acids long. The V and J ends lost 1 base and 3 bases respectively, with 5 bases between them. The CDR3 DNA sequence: TGTGCCAGCAGCTTGTACGTCAATCAGCCCCAGCATTTT. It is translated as CASSLYVNQPQHF.

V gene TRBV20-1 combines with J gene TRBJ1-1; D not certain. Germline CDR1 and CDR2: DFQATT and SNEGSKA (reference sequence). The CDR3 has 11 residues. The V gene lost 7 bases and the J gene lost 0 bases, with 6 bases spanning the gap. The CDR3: CSGIMNTEAFF. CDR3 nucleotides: TGCAGTGGTATAATGAACACTGAAGCTTTCTTT.

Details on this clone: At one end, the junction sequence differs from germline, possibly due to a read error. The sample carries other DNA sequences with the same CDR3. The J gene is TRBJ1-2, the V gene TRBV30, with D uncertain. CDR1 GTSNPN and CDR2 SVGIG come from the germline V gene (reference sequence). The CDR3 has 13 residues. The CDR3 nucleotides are TGTGCTTGGATCGGCGTGGGGTTTGAGGGCTACACCTTC. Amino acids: CAWIGVGFEGYTF.

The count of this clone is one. CDR3 residues: CSVEAGPYPYGYTF. The CDR3 DNA sequence: TGCAGCGTTGAGGCAGGACCCTACCCCTATGGCTACACCTTC. The chain recombines TRBV29-1 with TRBJ1-2, with unresolved D. Germline CDR1 SQVTM, CDR2 ANQGSEA. The CDR3 is 14 residues long. V was trimmed by 3 bases and J by 4 bases, leaving 15 bases between them. The full variable domain, in which reference TRBV29-1 and TRBJ1-2 provide the parts outside the CDR3, is SAVISQKPSRDICQRGTSLTIQCQVDSQVTMMFWYRQQPGQSLTLIATANQGSEATYESGFVIDKFPISRPNLTFSTLTVSNMSPEDSSIYLCSVEAGPYPYGYTFGSGTRLTVV.

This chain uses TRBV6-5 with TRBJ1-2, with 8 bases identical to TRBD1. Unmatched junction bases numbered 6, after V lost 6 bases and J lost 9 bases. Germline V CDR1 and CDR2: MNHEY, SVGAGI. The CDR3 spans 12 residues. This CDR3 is CASSRGTGRYTF. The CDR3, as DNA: TGTGCCAGCAGCAGAGGGACAGGCCGCTACACCTTC.

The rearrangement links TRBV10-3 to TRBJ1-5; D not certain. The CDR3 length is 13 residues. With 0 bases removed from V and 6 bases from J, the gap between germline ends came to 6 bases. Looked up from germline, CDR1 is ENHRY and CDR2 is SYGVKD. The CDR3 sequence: CAISESESQPQHF. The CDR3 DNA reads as TGTGCCATCAGTGAGTCTGAAAGTCAGCCCCAGCATTTT.

CDR3 sequence: CASSPTGDYGYTF. CDR3 nucleotides: TGCGCCAGCAGCCCGACAGGGGACTATGGCTACACCTTC. The rearrangement joins TRBV4-1 to TRBJ1-2, with 8 bases that match TRBD1. The junction had 1 base not matched to a gene; V was cut back by 4 bases and J by 3 bases. The germline V gene encodes CDR1 MGHRA and CDR2 YSYEKL. The CDR3 totals 13 residues.

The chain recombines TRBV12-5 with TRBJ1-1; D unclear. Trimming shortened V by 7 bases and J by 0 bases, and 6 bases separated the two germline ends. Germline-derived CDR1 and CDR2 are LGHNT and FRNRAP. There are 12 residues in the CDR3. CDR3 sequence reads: CASARLNTEAFF. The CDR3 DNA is TGTGCTAGTGCCAGATTGAACACTGAAGCTTTCTTT.

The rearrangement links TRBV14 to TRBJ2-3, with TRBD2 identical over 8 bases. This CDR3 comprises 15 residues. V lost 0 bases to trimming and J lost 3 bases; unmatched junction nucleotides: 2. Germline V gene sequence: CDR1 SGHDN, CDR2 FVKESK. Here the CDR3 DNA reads TGTGCCAGCAGCCAAGAAGGGACTAGGACAGATACGCAGTATTTT. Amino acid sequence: CASSQEGTRTDTQYF.